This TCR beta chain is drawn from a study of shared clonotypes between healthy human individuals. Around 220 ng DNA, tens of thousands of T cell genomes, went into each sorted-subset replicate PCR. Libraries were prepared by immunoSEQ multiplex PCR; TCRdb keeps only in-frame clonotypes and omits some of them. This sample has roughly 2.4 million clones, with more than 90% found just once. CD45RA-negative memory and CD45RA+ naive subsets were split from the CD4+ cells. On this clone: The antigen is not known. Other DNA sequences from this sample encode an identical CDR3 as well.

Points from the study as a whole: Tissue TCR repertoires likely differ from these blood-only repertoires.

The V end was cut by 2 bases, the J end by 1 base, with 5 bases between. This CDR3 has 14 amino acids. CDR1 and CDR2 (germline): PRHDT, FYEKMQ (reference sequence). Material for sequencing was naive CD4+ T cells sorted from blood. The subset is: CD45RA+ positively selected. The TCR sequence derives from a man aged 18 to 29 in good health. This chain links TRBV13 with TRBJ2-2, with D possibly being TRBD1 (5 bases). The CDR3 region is CASSLTGNTGELFF. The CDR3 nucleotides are TGTGCCAGCAGCTTAACAGGGAACACCGGGGAGCTGTTTTTT.